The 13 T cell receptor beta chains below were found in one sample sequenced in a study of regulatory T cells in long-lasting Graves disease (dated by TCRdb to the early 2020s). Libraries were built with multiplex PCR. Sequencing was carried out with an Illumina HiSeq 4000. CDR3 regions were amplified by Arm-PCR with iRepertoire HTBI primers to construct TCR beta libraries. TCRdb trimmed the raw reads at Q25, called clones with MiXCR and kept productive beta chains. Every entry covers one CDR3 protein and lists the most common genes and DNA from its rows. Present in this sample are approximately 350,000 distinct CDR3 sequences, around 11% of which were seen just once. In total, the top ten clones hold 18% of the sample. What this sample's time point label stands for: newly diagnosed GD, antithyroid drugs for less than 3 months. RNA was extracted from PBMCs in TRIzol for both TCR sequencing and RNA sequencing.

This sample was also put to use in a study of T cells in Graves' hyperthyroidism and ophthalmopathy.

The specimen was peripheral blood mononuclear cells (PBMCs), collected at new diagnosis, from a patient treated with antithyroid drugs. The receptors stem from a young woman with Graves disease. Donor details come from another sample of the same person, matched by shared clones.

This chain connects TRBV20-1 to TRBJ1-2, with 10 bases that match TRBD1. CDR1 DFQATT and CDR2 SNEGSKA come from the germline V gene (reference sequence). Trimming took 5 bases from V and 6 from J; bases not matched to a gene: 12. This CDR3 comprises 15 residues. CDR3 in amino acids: CSAGPGTGVLDGYTF. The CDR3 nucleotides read TGCAGTGCTGGGCCGGGGACAGGGGTTTTGGATGGCTACACCTTC.

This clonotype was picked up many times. The CDR3 spells CASGGSLNTEAFF. CDR3 sequence (DNA): TGTGCCAGCGGAGGTTCCCTGAACACTGAAGCTTTCTTT. The chain couples TRBV28 to TRBJ1-1; D remains unclear. The CDR3 spans 13 residues. Germline CDR1 MDHEN, CDR2 SYDVKM. V gave up 8 bases and J gave up 0 bases, with 10 bases separating them.

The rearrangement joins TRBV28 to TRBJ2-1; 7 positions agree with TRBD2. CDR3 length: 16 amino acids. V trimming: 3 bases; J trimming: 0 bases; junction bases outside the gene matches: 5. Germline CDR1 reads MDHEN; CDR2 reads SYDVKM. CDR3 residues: CASSLGGSVSYNEQFF. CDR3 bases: TGTGCCAGCAGTTTGGGCGGGAGCGTCTCCTACAATGAGCAGTTCTTC.

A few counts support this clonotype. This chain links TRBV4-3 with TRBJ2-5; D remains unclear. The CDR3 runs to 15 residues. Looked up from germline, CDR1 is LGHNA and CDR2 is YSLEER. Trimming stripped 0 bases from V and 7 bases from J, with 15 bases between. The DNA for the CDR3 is TGCGCCAGCAGCCAAGACAGGCTAACCCTAGGGACCCAGTACTTC. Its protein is CASSQDRLTLGTQYF.

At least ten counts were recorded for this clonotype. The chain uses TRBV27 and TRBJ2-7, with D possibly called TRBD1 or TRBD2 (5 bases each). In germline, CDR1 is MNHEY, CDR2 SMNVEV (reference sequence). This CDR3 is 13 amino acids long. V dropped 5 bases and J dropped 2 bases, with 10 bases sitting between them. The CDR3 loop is CASSRLGAYEQYF. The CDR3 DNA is TGTGCCAGCAGTAGGTTGGGGGCCTACGAGCAGTACTTC.

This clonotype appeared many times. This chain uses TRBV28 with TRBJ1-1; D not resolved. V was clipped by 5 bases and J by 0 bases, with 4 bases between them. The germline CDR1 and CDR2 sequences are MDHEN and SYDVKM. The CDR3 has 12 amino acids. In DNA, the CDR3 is TGTGCCAGCAGTGTTATGAACACTGAAGCTTTCTTT. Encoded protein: CASSVMNTEAFF.

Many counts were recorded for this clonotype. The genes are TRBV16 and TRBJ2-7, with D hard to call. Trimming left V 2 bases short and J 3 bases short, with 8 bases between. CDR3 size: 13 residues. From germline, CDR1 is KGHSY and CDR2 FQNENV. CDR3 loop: CASSQRQIYEQYF. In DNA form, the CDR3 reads TGTGCCAGCAGCCAAAGGCAGATCTACGAGCAGTACTTC.

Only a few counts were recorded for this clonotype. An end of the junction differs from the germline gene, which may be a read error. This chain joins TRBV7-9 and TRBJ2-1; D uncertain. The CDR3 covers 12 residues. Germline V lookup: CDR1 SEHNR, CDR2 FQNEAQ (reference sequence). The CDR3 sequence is CASSLGPVEQLF. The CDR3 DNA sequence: TGTGCCAGCAGCTTAGGACCGGTTGAGCAGCTCTTC.

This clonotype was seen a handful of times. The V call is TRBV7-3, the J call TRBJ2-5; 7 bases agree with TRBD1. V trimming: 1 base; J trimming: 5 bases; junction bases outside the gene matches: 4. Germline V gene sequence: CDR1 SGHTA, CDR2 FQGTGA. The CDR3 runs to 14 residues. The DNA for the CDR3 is TGTGCCAGCAGCTTAAGAGGGGGCTACGAGACCCAGTACTTC. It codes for CASSLRGGYETQYF. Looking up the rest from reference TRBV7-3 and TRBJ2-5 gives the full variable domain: GAGVSQTPSNKVTEKGKYVELRCDPISGHTALYWYRQSLGQGPEFLIYFQGTGAADDSGLPNDRFFAVRPEGSVSTLKIQRTERGDSAVYLCASSLRGGYETQYFGPGTRLLVL.

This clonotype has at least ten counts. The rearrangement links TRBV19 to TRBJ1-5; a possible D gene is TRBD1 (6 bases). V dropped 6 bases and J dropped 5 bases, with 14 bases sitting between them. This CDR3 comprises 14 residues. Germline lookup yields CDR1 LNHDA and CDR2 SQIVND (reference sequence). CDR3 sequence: CASSGRGAHQPQHF. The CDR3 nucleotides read TGTGCCAGTAGCGGACGGGGGGCCCATCAGCCCCAGCATTTT.

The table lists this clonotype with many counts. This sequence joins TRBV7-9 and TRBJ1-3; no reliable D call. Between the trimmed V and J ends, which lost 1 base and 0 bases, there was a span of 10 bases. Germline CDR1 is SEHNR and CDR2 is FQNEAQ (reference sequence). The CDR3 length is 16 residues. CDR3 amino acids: CASSLVRSSSGNTIYF. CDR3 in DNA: TGTGCCAGCAGCTTAGTCAGGTCTTCCTCTGGAAACACCATATATTTT.

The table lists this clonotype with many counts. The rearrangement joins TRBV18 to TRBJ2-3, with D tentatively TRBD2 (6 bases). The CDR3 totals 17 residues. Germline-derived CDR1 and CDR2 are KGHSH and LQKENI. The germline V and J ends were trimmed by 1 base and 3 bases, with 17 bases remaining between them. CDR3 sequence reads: CASSPLSPRDDTDTQYF. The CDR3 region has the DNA TGTGCCAGCTCACCACTATCCCCGCGGGATGATACAGATACGCAGTATTTT.

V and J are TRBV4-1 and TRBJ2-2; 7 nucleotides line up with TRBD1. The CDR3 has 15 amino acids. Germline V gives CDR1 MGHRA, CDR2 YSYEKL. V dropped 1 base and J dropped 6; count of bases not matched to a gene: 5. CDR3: CASSQVQGGPGELFF. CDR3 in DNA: TGCGCCAGCAGCCAAGTGCAAGGGGGCCCCGGGGAGCTGTTTTTT.